Each of the 3 T cell receptor beta chains below was sequenced from the same sample in a study of blood T cell repertoires in COVID-19. Libraries were prepared by immunoSEQ multiplex PCR; TCRdb keeps only in-frame clonotypes and omits some of them. The top ten clones hold more than 7.5% of a sample with approximately 330,000 clones, approximately 90% of them seen once. Sequencing was carried out using peripheral blood. These receptors came from a man between 25 and 39 years old with COVID-19, enrolled during active disease.

V and J are TRBV19 and TRBJ2-2, with 8 bases fitting TRBD2. The CDR3 length is 16 residues. J lost 5 bases, V lost 6 bases, and 11 bases had no gene match. The germline V gene encodes CDR1 LNHDA and CDR2 SQIVND (reference sequence). CDR3 DNA sequence: TGTGCCAGTAGCGGGGGGGATTCTAAGAGAACCGGGGAGCTGTTTTTT. This translates into CASSGGDSKRTGELFF. Drawing the rest from reference TRBV19 and TRBJ2-2, the complete variable domain is DGGITQSPKYLFRKEGQNVTLSCEQNLNHDAMYWYRQDPGQGLRLIYYSQIVNDFQKGDIAEGYSVSREKKESFPLTVTSAQKNPTAFYLCASSGGDSKRTGELFFGEGSRLTVL.

The V call is TRBV5-8, the J call TRBJ2-3; 10 positions agree with TRBD2. This CDR3 has 17 amino acids. CDR1 is SGHTS and CDR2 is YDEGEE in the germline V gene. Losses at the gene ends were 2 bases for V and 1 base for J; bases not matched to a gene: 7. CDR3 amino acids: CASSFSYTSGGTDTQYF. The CDR3 DNA reads TGTGCCAGCAGCTTCTCTTACACTAGCGGGGGCACAGATACGCAGTATTTT.

The rearrangement uses TRBV6-6 and TRBJ1-4; no definite D call. CDR3 size: 13 residues. The germline V gene has CDR1 MNHNY and CDR2 SVGAGI (reference sequence). V was trimmed by 5 bases and J by 10 bases, leaving 14 bases between them. Here the CDR3 reads CASSTEMGRKLFF. The DNA of the CDR3 is TGTGCCAGCAGTACCGAGATGGGGAGAAAACTGTTTTTT.